The clone carrying this T cell receptor (beta chain) was observed a few times. The antigen is unknown. These data originate in a study of radiation and T cells in renal cell carcinoma. Findings and limits, study-wide: In nephrectomy-only tumors, top 100 clonotypes averaged about 45%, versus around 54% irradiated. Tumor samples were small regions of roughly 1 g.

Trimming removed 5 bases from V and 2 bases from J; junction bases left unmatched: 5. In germline, CDR1 is SEHNR, CDR2 FQNEAQ (reference sequence). The length of the CDR3 is 15 residues. Treatment: treatment-naive control, cytoreductive nephrectomy. Controls were unirradiated tumors from treatment-naive cytoreductive nephrectomy patients. Only in-frame clones appear in the TCRdb table, and some are missing; sequencing was by immunoSEQ multiplex PCR. The sample yields just over 15,000 clones, 45% to 70% seen once. The chain links TRBV7-9 to TRBJ2-7, with TRBD2 matching over 11 bases. This receptor was obtained from a man aged 45-65 years with renal cell carcinoma. The starting material was tumor tissue, obtained from a patient whose treatment was nephrectomy without radiotherapy. CDR3 nucleotide sequence: TGTGCCAGCAGCACTAGCGGGGGAGGTACCTACGAGCAGTACTTC. Translated: CASSTSGGGTYEQYF.